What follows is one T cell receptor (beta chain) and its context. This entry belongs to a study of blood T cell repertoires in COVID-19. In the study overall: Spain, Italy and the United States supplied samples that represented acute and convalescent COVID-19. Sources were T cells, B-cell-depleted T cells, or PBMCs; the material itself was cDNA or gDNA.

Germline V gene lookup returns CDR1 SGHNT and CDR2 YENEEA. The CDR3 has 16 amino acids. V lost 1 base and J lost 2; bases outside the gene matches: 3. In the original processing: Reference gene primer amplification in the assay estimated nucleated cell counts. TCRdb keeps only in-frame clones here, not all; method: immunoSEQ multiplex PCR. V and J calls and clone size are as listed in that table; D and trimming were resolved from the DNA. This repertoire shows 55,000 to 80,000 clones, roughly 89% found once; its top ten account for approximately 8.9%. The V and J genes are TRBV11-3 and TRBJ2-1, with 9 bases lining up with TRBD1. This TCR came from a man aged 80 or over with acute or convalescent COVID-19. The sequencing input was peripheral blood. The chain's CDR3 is CASSLGDRVTYNEQFF. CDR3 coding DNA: TGTGCCAGCAGCTTAGGGGACAGGGTAACCTACAATGAGCAGTTCTTC.